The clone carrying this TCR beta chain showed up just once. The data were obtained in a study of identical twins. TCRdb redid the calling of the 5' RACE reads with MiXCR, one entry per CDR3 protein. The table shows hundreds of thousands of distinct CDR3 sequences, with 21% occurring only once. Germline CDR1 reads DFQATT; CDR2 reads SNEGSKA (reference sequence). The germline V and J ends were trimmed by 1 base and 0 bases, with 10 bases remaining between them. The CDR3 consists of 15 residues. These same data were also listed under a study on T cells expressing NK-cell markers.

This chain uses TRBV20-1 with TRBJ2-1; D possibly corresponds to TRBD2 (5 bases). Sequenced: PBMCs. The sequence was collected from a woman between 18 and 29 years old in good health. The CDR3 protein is CSARGASFSYNEQFF. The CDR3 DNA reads TGCAGTGCTAGAGGGGCTAGCTTCTCCTACAATGAGCAGTTCTTC.